This T cell receptor beta chain was recovered during a study of shared clonotypes between healthy human individuals. CDR1 and CDR2 (germline): LNHDA, SQIVND (reference sequence). The CDR3 has 16 amino acids. With 3 bases removed from V and 0 bases from J, the gap between germline ends came to 12 bases. The donors were all Caucasian adults (living in Nashville, Tennessee). Here immunoSEQ multiplex PCR was the method, and the copy in TCRdb shows in-frame clones only, minus some. The profile shows about 100,000 clones, 60% to 75% of them singletons. The sequence was obtained from a man aged 25-45 years in good health. The sequencing sample was made of memory CD8+ T cells sorted from blood. Documented subset: CD45RO+ cells pooled with CCR7-negative TemRA cells. The chain uses TRBV19 and TRBJ2-1, with D possibly being TRBD2 (5 bases). The CDR3 protein is CASSIGGVNSYNEQFF. The CDR3 DNA sequence: TGTGCCAGTAGTATTGGAGGCGTTAACTCCTACAATGAGCAGTTCTTC. Drawing the rest from reference TRBV19 and TRBJ2-1, the complete variable domain is DGGITQSPKYLFRKEGQNVTLSCEQNLNHDAMYWYRQDPGQGLRLIYYSQIVNDFQKGDIAEGYSVSREKKESFPLTVTSAQKNPTAFYLCASSIGGVNSYNEQFFGPGTRLTVL.